This T cell receptor beta chain comes out of a study of blood T cell repertoires in COVID-19. How the authors handled the data: Amplification of reference gene primers provided the estimated nucleated cell counts. The method was immunoSEQ multiplex PCR; TCRdb's version includes in-frame clones alone and lacks a portion of them. V and J calls plus clone size are reproduced from that table; the DNA served to infer D and trimming. Of 180,000 or so clones listed, more than 80% were seen once; the top ten hold around 8%. Trimming cost V 4 bases and J 0 bases; bases outside gene matches: 4. This CDR3 is built from 15 residues. CDR1 and CDR2 (germline): SGDLS, YYNGEE.

The sequenced sample was peripheral blood. The gene calls are TRBV9 and TRBJ1-5, with TRBD1 matching over 7 bases. The clonotype comes from a woman aged 60 to 75 with acute or convalescent COVID-19. CDR3 protein: CASSPGGNSNQPQHF. In DNA, the CDR3 is TGTGCCAGCAGCCCAGGGGGAAATAGCAATCAGCCCCAGCATTTT.